This TCR beta chain was profiled in a study of early T cells in non-severe SARS-CoV-2 infection. Study information: The sequenced material was bulk RNA from unsorted whole blood, and its chains were unpaired.

The CDR3 extends over 13 amino acids. Germline V gene lookup returns CDR1 SGHDT and CDR2 YYEEEE. The V end lost 0 bases, the J end lost 5 bases, and 8 bases lay between the germline ends. This clonotype was seen many times. Its antigen is currently unknown. Individual cDNA molecules received unique molecular identifiers. TCRdb used MiXCR to reprocess the 5' RACE reads, holding one entry per CDR3 protein. The sample comprises roughly 64,000 distinct CDR3 sequences, roughly 12% of which are singletons, and under 3% rests with the top ten. General observations from the study: The matching step, a VDJdb search, favored anti-spike CD8 responses and missed private and CD4 specificities.

The rearrangement joins TRBV5-6 to TRBJ1-2, with D possibly matching TRBD1 (6 bases). The TCR comes from an adult who was a healthcare worker with PCR-confirmed SARS-CoV-2 infection or an uninfected control (not recorded which). Sample: whole blood, taken at baseline. The DNA for the CDR3 is TGTGCCAGCAGCTTGGGACAGGAGTATGGCTACACCTTC. This gives the protein CASSLGQEYGYTF.